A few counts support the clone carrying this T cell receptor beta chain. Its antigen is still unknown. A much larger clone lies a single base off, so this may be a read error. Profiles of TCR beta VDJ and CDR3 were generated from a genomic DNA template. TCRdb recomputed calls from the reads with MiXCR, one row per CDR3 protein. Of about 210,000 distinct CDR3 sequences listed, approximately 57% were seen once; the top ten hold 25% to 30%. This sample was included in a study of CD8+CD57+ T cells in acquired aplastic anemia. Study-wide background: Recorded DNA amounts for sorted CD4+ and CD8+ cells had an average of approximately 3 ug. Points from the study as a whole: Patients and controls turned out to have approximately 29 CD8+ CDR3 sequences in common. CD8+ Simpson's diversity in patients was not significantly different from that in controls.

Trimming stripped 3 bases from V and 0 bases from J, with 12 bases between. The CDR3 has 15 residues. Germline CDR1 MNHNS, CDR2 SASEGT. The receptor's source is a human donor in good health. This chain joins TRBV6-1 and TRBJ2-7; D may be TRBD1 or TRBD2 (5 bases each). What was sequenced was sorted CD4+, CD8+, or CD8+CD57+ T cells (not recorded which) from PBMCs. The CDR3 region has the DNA TGTGCCAGCAGTGATAGGGGACCGGGCTCCTACGAGCAGTACTTC. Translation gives CASSDRGPGSYEQYF.